This entry lists 25 T cell receptor beta chains sequenced from one sample in a study of T cell responses to AZD1222 COVID-19 vaccine. Assay used: immunoSEQ multiplex PCR; TCRdb lists only in-frame clones, some missing. The table lists around 87,000 clones, 80% to 90% of them singletons. The starting material was peripheral blood, obtained on day 0 of AZD1222 vaccination. Every receptor here comes from an adult in good health.

The chain joins TRBV13 to TRBJ1-3; D possibly corresponds to TRBD1 (5 bases). V shed 5 bases and J shed 0 bases, with 14 bases lying between them. Germline V gives CDR1 PRHDT, CDR2 FYEKMQ (reference sequence). The CDR3 length is 16 residues. Written as DNA, the CDR3 is TGTGCCAGCAGCCGAGGAGGGACGGGCTCTGGAAACACCATATATTTT. Amino acid sequence: CASSRGGTGSGNTIYF. The variable domain in full, with the rest retrieved from reference TRBV13 and TRBJ1-3, is AAGVIQSPRHLIKEKRETATLKCYPIPRHDTVYWYQQGPGQDPQFLISFYEKMQSDKGSIPDRFSAQQFSDYHSELNMSSLELGDSALYFCASSRGGTGSGNTIYFGEGSWLTVV.

The chain links TRBV6-5 to TRBJ1-5; TRBD1 might be the D (6 bases). CDR1 is MNHEY and CDR2 is SVGAGI in the germline V gene. The CDR3 has 15 amino acids. V lost 0 bases and J lost 7, with 13 bases in between. In DNA, the CDR3 is TGTGCCAGCAGTTACTCGGAGGGGGGTAAACAGCCCCAGCATTTT. It translates to CASSYSEGGKQPQHF.

The chain combines TRBV5-1 with TRBJ2-2; 7 bases align to TRBD1. The junction had 9 bases not matched to a gene; V was cut back by 3 bases and J by 7 bases. Germline V gene sequence: CDR1 SGHRS, CDR2 YFSETQ. This CDR3 spans 15 amino acids. The CDR3, as DNA: TGCGCCAGCAGCTCAACAGGGGTGAGCTTCGGGGAGCTGTTTTTT. Its translation is CASSSTGVSFGELFF.

The chain is built from TRBV6-5 and TRBJ1-4, with D maybe TRBD1 (6 bases). Per the germline V gene, CDR1 is MNHEY and CDR2 is SVGAGI. The CDR3 is made up of 12 amino acids. The ends were cut back, 8 bases at V and 8 bases at J, with 12 bases in the middle. CDR3 sequence reads: CASCPQGEKLFF. The CDR3 bases are TGTGCCAGCTGCCCTCAGGGGGAAAAACTGTTTTTT.

The chain employs TRBV7-9 and TRBJ1-5, with no clear D. Trimming shortened V by 0 bases and J by 3 bases, and 6 bases separated the two germline ends. The CDR3 sequence is 14 residues long. CDR1 and CDR2 from the germline V gene are SEHNR and FQNEAQ (reference sequence). CDR3 DNA sequence: TGTGCCAGCAGCTTAGCCCAGCACAATCAGCCCCAGCATTTT. This encodes CASSLAQHNQPQHF.

The V gene is TRBV12-3 or TRBV12-4, the J gene TRBJ1-5, with a possible D match to TRBD1 (5 bases). The V and J ends lost 1 base and 7 bases respectively, with 5 bases between them. The CDR3 totals 12 residues. The CDR3 protein is CASSLGDQPQHF. The DNA for the CDR3 is TGTGCCAGCAGTTTAGGGGACCAGCCCCAGCATTTT.

The chain is built from TRBV7-2 and TRBJ2-7; a possible D gene is TRBD2 (6 bases). The germline gives CDR1 SGHTA, CDR2 FQGNSA. This CDR3 spans 15 amino acids. V was shortened by 1 base and J by 3 bases, with 13 bases between the two germline ends. The CDR3 nucleotides read TGTGCCAGCAGCTTAGGCTTTACGGGGGTCTACGAGCAGTACTTC. Its protein is CASSLGFTGVYEQYF.

The rearrangement links TRBV5-3 to TRBJ2-3; possibly TRBD1 or TRBD2 for D (6 bases each). TRBV5-3 is assigned to the ORF class and has an uncertain function. V was trimmed by 10 bases and J by 6 bases, leaving 30 bases between them. This CDR3 has 17 residues. CDR3 amino acids: CASQRSEGEASRDTQYF. In DNA form, the CDR3 reads TGTGCCTCCCAGAGGTCCGAGGGGGAGGCCTCCCGGGATACGCAGTATTTT.

This rearrangement joins TRBV18 to TRBJ2-5; D might be TRBD1 or TRBD2, each matching 6 bases. With 2 bases removed from V and 1 base from J, the gap between germline ends came to 11 bases. CDR1 is KGHSH and CDR2 is LQKENI in the germline V gene. The CDR3 spans 15 residues. The CDR3 DNA reads TGTGCCAGCTCACCAGGAGAGGGGGGCCAAGAGACCCAGTACTTC. This translates into CASSPGEGGQETQYF.

As regards this clone: Other nucleotide sequences in the sample specify the same CDR3. The chain uses TRBV18 and TRBJ1-3; D not certain. Trimming pared 0 bases from V and 0 bases from J, leaving 6 bases between. The CDR3 runs to 15 residues. Germline loops: CDR1 KGHSH, CDR2 LQKENI. CDR3 sequence reads: CASSPPGYSGNTIYF. The CDR3 DNA sequence: TGTGCCAGCTCACCACCCGGCTACTCTGGAAACACCATATATTTT.

The gene calls are TRBV2 and TRBJ2-2; D might be TRBD1 (6 bases). V was cut by 2 bases and J by 5 bases, with 18 bases left in between. The CDR3 loop spans 17 amino acids. Germline loops: CDR1 SNHLY, CDR2 FYNNEI. The CDR3 DNA is TGTGCCAGCAGTGAAACCCGACAGGATTTGGGTACCGGGGAGCTGTTTTTT. It translates to CASSETRQDLGTGELFF.

The J gene is TRBJ1-1, the V gene TRBV28, with D possibly matching TRBD1 (6 bases). V lost 6 bases, J lost 1 base, and 12 bases lay in between. This CDR3 is 14 amino acids long. Germline CDR1 and CDR2: MDHEN and SYDVKM. CDR3 DNA sequence: TGTGCCAGCAGGGAGGGGGGATCGAACACTGAAGCTTTCTTT. Translation gives CASREGGSNTEAFF.

The chain combines TRBV18 with TRBJ1-5; D is unclear. Germline V CDR1 and CDR2: KGHSH, LQKENI. The germline V and J ends were trimmed by 4 bases and 2 bases, with 3 bases remaining between them. There are 12 residues in the CDR3. The CDR3 sequence is CASSLGNQPQHF. CDR3 bases: TGTGCCAGCTCACTGGGCAATCAGCCCCAGCATTTT. The complete variable domain, with remaining parts taken from reference TRBV18 and TRBJ1-5, reads NAGVMQNPRHLVRRRGQEARLRCSPMKGHSHVYWYRQLPEEGLKFMVYLQKENIIDESGMPKERFSAEFPKEGPSILRIQQVVRGDSAAYFCASSLGNQPQHFGDGTRLSIL.

This chain joins TRBV19 and TRBJ2-7, with a weak D call TRBD2 (6 bases). The germline V and J ends were trimmed by 8 bases and 0 bases, with 20 bases remaining between them. The CDR3 consists of 16 residues. CDR1 is LNHDA, CDR2 SQIVND, per germline (reference sequence). Here the CDR3 reads CASRRDSDVGSYEQYF. The CDR3 DNA reads TGTGCCAGTCGACGGGACTCCGACGTGGGCTCCTACGAGCAGTACTTC. Filled out from reference TRBV19 and TRBJ2-7, the complete variable domain reads DGGITQSPKYLFRKEGQNVTLSCEQNLNHDAMYWYRQDPGQGLRLIYYSQIVNDFQKGDIAEGYSVSREKKESFPLTVTSAQKNPTAFYLCASRRDSDVGSYEQYFGPGTRLTVT.

V usage is TRBV5-4 and J usage is TRBJ1-6; D is undetermined. CDR3 size: 14 residues. V was shortened by 5 bases and J by 6 bases, with 12 bases between the two germline ends. CDR1 and CDR2 (germline): SGHNT, YYREEE (reference sequence). The CDR3 sequence: CASRPGRVNSPLHF. DNA for the CDR3: TGTGCCAGCAGACCGGGAAGGGTTAATTCACCCCTCCACTTT.

J is TRBJ2-2 and V is TRBV7-8; 7 bases line up with TRBD2. CDR1 and CDR2 (germline): SGHVS, FQNEAQ. The CDR3 runs to 16 residues. Trimming removed 3 bases from V and 1 base from J; junction bases left unmatched: 5. As DNA, the CDR3 is TGTGCCAGCAGCTTCGCATGGGGGGGGAACACCGGGGAGCTGTTTTTT. This encodes CASSFAWGGNTGELFF. The full variable domain, rest sourced from reference TRBV7-8 and TRBJ2-2, is GAGVSQSPRYKVAKRGQDVALRCDPISGHVSLFWYQQALGQGPEFLTYFQNEAQLDKSGLPSDRFFAERPEGSVSTLKIQRTQQEDSAVYLCASSFAWGGNTGELFFGEGSRLTVL.

V is TRBV25-1 and J is TRBJ1-6; no reliable D call. The CDR3 extends over 15 amino acids. V lost 6 bases to trimming and J lost 9 bases, with 18 bases between them. Germline values: CDR1 MGHDK, CDR2 SYGVNS. This CDR3 reads CASSPFGPMGSPLHF. DNA of the CDR3: TGTGCCAGCAGCCCGTTCGGTCCCATGGGTTCACCCCTCCACTTT.

The rearrangement uses TRBV11-3 and TRBJ2-2; D is uncertain. The CDR3 length is 13 residues. Trimming cost V 5 bases and J 4 bases, with 8 bases left between them. Per the germline V gene, CDR1 is SGHNT and CDR2 is YENEEA. Here the CDR3 reads CASSPTGTGELFF. The CDR3 DNA is TGTGCCAGCAGCCCGACTGGCACCGGGGAGCTGTTTTTT.

The table lists this clone with a few counts. The chain has TRBV4-1 and TRBJ1-1; D perhaps matches TRBD1 (6 bases). Trimming took 8 bases from V and 1 from J, leaving 14 bases between them. Germline CDR1 and CDR2: MGHRA and YSYEKL. This CDR3 has 14 amino acids. CDR3 DNA: TGCGCCAGCTCGGCAGGGGTACGGAACACTGAAGCTTTCTTT. Translation gives CASSAGVRNTEAFF.

This sequence joins TRBV24-1 and TRBJ1-6, with 8 bases matching TRBD1. The CDR3 is made up of 16 amino acids. Germline CDR1 KGHDR, CDR2 SFDVKD. With V trimmed by 4 bases and J by 10 bases, 11 bases remained unmatched. As DNA, the CDR3 is TGTGCCACCAGTGAACCGGGACAGGAGTTTCTGTCACCCCTCCACTTT. It specifies CATSEPGQEFLSPLHF.

This clone was counted only a few times. The J gene is TRBJ2-1, the V gene TRBV12-3 or TRBV12-4; D is possibly TRBD1 or TRBD2 (5 bases each). CDR3 size: 13 residues. Trimming removed 3 bases at V and 10 bases at J, with 13 bases between. The CDR3 region is CASSFDSGQEQFF. The CDR3 DNA is TGTGCCAGCAGTTTCGACTCGGGGCAGGAGCAGTTCTTC.

The chain couples TRBV11-2 to TRBJ2-7; maybe TRBD2 (6 bases). Trimming shortened V by 4 bases and J by 3 bases, and 25 bases separated the two germline ends. CDR1 and CDR2 (germline): SGHAT, FQNNGV. This CDR3 is 18 amino acids long. In DNA, the CDR3 is TGTGCCAGCAGCTCCCTACGGCGGGGTGGCAAGATTGTCTACGAGCAGTACTTC. Residues: CASSSLRRGGKIVYEQYF. The full variable domain, with the rest looked up from reference TRBV11-2 and TRBJ2-7, is EAGVAQSPRYKIIEKRQSVAFWCNPISGHATLYWYQQILGQGPKLLIQFQNNGVVDDSQLPKDRFSAERLKGVDSTLKIQPAKLEDSAVYLCASSSLRRGGKIVYEQYFGPGTRLTVT.

In its sample, this clone was seen once. The CDR3: CAISEPGQTFTDTQYF. The CDR3 coding sequence is TGTGCCATCAGTGAGCCGGGACAGACATTCACAGATACGCAGTATTTT. J is TRBJ2-3 and V is TRBV10-3; 7 bases map to TRBD1. The germline V gene has CDR1 ENHRY and CDR2 SYGVKD. The CDR3 covers 16 residues. V gave up 2 bases and J gave up 2 bases; unmatched junction bases: 7.

This chain joins TRBV18 and TRBJ2-2; D is tentatively TRBD1 or TRBD2 (5 bases each). CDR1 KGHSH and CDR2 LQKENI come from the germline V gene. The CDR3 extends over 15 amino acids. V lost 6 bases to trimming and J lost 11 bases, with 22 bases between them. DNA for the CDR3: TGTGCCAGCTCGCCCTCCGGGACGCCTAAAAGAGAGCTGTTTTTT. Translation: CASSPSGTPKRELFF.

The chain is built from TRBV9 and TRBJ1-1; D remains unclear. V lost 0 bases, J lost 3 bases, and 6 bases lay in between. The germline gives CDR1 SGDLS, CDR2 YYNGEE. The CDR3 sequence is 13 residues long. CDR3 residues: CASSVGPHTEAFF. CDR3 in DNA: TGTGCCAGCAGCGTAGGACCCCACACTGAAGCTTTCTTT.